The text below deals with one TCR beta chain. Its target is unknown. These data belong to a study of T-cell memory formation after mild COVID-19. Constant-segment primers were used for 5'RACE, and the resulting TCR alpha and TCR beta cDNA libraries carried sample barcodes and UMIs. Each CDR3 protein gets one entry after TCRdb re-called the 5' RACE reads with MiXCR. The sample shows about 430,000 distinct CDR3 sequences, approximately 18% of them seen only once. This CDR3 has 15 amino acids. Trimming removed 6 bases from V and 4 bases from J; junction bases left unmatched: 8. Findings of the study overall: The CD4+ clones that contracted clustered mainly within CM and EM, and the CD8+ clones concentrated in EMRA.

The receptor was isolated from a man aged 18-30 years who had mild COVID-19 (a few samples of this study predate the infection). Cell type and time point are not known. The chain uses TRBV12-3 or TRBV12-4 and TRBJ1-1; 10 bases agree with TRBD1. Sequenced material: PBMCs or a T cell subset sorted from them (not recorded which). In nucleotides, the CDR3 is TGTGCCAGCAGATTGACAGGGGGCAGGGGCACTGAAGCTTTCTTT. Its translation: CASRLTGGRGTEAFF.